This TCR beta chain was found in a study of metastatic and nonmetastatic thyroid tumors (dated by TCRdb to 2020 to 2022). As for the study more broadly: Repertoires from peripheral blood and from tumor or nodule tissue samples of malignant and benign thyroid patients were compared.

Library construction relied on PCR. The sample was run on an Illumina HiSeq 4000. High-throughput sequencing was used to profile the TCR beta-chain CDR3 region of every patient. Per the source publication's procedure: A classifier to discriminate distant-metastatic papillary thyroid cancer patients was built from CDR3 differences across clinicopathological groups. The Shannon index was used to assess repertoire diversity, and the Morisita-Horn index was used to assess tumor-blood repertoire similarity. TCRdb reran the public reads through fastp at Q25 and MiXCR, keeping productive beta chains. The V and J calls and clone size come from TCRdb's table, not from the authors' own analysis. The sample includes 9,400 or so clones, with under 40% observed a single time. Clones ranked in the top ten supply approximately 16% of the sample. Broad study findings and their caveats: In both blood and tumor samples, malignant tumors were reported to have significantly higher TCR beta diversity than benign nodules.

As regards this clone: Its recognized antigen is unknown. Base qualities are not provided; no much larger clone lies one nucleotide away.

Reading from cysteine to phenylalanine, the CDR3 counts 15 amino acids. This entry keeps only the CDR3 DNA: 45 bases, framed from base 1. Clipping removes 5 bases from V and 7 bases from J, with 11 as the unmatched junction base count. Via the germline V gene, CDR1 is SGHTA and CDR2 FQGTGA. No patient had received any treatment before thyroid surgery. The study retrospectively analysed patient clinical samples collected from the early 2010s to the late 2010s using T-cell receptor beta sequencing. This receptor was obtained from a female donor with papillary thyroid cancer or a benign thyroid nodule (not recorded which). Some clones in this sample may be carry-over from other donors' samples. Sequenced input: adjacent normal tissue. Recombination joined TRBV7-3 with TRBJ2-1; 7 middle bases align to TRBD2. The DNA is TGTGCCAGCAGCATACTTGGGAGGGCGGGGAATGAGCAGTTCTTC. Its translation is CASSILGRAGNEQFF.